The next 25 T cell receptor beta chains were all read from a single sample in a study of blood T cell repertoires in COVID-19. Data came from immunoSEQ multiplex PCR; TCRdb stores just in-frame clones and leaves some out. The data show approximately 120,000 clones, about 80% seen once. Sequenced sample: peripheral blood. The source of these receptors is a woman between 45 and 65 years old with acute or convalescent COVID-19.

As concerns this clone: No DNA is shown, since the ends of the CDR3 on it are uncertain; the CDR3 is the one TCRdb lists. Here the CDR3 reads CASSKVFVAGGTDTQYF. This chain connects TRBV21-1 to TRBJ2-3; TRBD2, the table's D call, was not compared with the DNA. TRBV21-1 is designated a pseudogene. The CDR3 sequence runs 17 residues, both termini included.

The genes are TRBV3-1 (or the pseudogene TRBV3-2) and TRBJ1-1, with D tentatively TRBD1 (5 bases). This CDR3 has 13 residues. CDR1 is LGHDT, CDR2 YNNKEL, per germline (reference sequence). The V gene lost 1 base and the J gene lost 7 bases, with 10 bases spanning the gap. CDR3 residues: CASSQVQGHEAFF. The CDR3 DNA reads TGTGCCAGCAGCCAAGTCCAGGGCCATGAAGCTTTCTTT.

The J gene is TRBJ1-1, the V gene TRBV25-1; TRBD1 might be the D (6 bases). V shed 4 bases and J shed 7 bases, with 28 bases lying between them. The germline CDR1 and CDR2 sequences are MGHDK and SYGVNS. The CDR3 runs to 18 residues. The CDR3 sequence: CASSVSLGGSKPKSEAFF. The CDR3 nucleotides are TGTGCCAGCAGTGTCTCCTTAGGGGGATCCAAACCTAAGAGTGAAGCTTTCTTT.

This chain links TRBV28 with TRBJ2-1; 11 bases agree with TRBD2. The CDR3 is 16 residues long. Germline values: CDR1 MDHEN, CDR2 SYDVKM. Unmatched junction bases numbered 4, after V lost 2 bases and J lost 4 bases. CDR3 coding DNA: TGTGCCAGCAGTTTAACCTCTAGCGGGAGGTACAATGAGCAGTTCTTC. Its protein product is CASSLTSSGRYNEQFF. Drawing the rest from reference TRBV28 and TRBJ2-1, the complete variable domain is DVKVTQSSRYLVKRTGEKVFLECVQDMDHENMFWYRQDPGLGLRLIYFSYDVKMKEKGDIPEGYSVSREKKERFSLILESASTNQTSMYLCASSLTSSGRYNEQFFGPGTRLTVL.

This clone was counted once. The chain links TRBV28 to TRBJ2-2; 8 bases line up with TRBD1. Per the germline V gene, CDR1 is MDHEN and CDR2 is SYDVKM. This CDR3 spans 16 amino acids. With V trimmed by 4 bases and J by 3 bases, 7 bases remained unmatched. In nucleotides, the CDR3 is TGTGCCAGCAGTTCCCCGTTCAGGGGGCACACCGGGGAGCTGTTTTTT. Amino acids: CASSSPFRGHTGELFF.

The chain carries TRBV5-4 and TRBJ1-1; no clear D gene. Trimming stripped 5 bases from V and 2 bases from J, with 4 bases between. Germline-derived CDR1 and CDR2 are SGHNT and YYREEE (reference sequence). CDR3 length: 11 residues. CDR3 protein: CASRSNTEAFF. The CDR3 DNA sequence: TGTGCCAGCAGATCAAACACTGAAGCTTTCTTT.

V is TRBV11-3 and J is TRBJ2-1; D is possibly TRBD2 (5 bases). Trimming stripped 1 base from V and 3 bases from J, with 10 bases between. The CDR3 runs to 15 residues. Germline CDR1 SGHNT, CDR2 YENEEA. This chain's CDR3 is CASSLVPGDYNEQFF. The CDR3 nucleotides read TGTGCCAGCAGCTTAGTCCCCGGGGACTACAATGAGCAGTTCTTC.

This clone was found once. The V and J genes are TRBV2 and TRBJ2-3; TRBD2 aligns across 7 bases. V lost 3 bases to trimming and J lost 7 bases; unmatched junction nucleotides: 13. Per the germline V gene, CDR1 is SNHLY and CDR2 is FYNNEI. The CDR3 length is 16 residues. The CDR3 loop reads CASSDQGGLAVHTQYF. CDR3 nucleotides: TGTGCCAGCAGTGATCAGGGAGGGTTAGCTGTCCATACGCAGTATTTT.

This clone was recorded a few times. The chain has TRBV7-3 and TRBJ2-2; D is possibly TRBD2 (6 bases). The germline V and J ends were trimmed by 5 bases and 4 bases, with 20 bases remaining between them. CDR1 and CDR2 from the germline V gene are SGHTA and FQGTGA. The CDR3 is 17 amino acids. CDR3 residues: CASSLYGLSGGTGELFF. The CDR3 coding sequence is TGTGCCAGCAGCCTATACGGACTTTCCGGGGGCACCGGGGAGCTGTTTTTT. The whole variable domain, filled in from reference TRBV7-3 and TRBJ2-2, reads GAGVSQTPSNKVTEKGKYVELRCDPISGHTALYWYRQSLGQGPEFLIYFQGTGAADDSGLPNDRFFAVRPEGSVSTLKIQRTERGDSAVYLCASSLYGLSGGTGELFFGEGSRLTVL.

V and J are TRBV2 and TRBJ1-6; D possibly corresponds to TRBD1 (5 bases). The V gene lost 4 bases and the J gene lost 10 bases, with 14 bases spanning the gap. This CDR3 comprises 14 residues. CDR1 and CDR2 from the germline V gene are SNHLY and FYNNEI. The CDR3 here is CASSVGRERSPLHF. The CDR3 nucleotides read TGTGCCAGCAGTGTGGGGCGCGAGCGATCACCCCTCCACTTT.

The rearrangement uses TRBV3-1 (or the pseudogene TRBV3-2) and TRBJ2-7, with no clear D. CDR3 size: 15 residues. Germline CDR1 LGHDT, CDR2 YNNKEL (reference sequence). V was shortened by 0 bases and J by 2 bases, with 11 bases between the two germline ends. The CDR3 loop reads CASSQDPNRAYEQYF. The CDR3 DNA sequence: TGTGCCAGCAGCCAAGATCCTAACAGAGCCTACGAGCAGTACTTC.

The chain employs TRBV6-1 and TRBJ2-6; D might be TRBD1 (6 bases). V lost 2 bases and J 0 bases, leaving 14 bases between the germline ends. This CDR3 spans 18 amino acids. Per germline, CDR1 MNHNS and CDR2 SASEGT. Here the CDR3 DNA reads TGTGCCAGCAGTGAACAGCAGACAGGACTCTCTGGGGCCAACGTCCTGACTTTC. Translated, it gives CASSEQQTGLSGANVLTF.

The table lists this clone with a count of one. This chain joins TRBV12-3 or TRBV12-4 and TRBJ1-1; D may be TRBD1 (6 bases). The CDR3 has 12 amino acids. V lost 6 bases to trimming and J lost 6 bases, with 11 bases between them. CDR3 sequence reads: CASRGRGAEAFF. The DNA for the CDR3 is TGTGCCAGCAGGGGCAGGGGAGCTGAAGCTTTCTTT.

V and J are TRBV11-3 and TRBJ2-7; 13 bases line up with TRBD2. V dropped 5 bases and J dropped 8; count of bases not matched to a gene: 3. The CDR3 is 13 residues long. Germline CDR1 is SGHNT and CDR2 is YENEEA. DNA for the CDR3: TGTGCCAGCAGCCCCGGGACTAGCGGGAAGCAGTACTTC. It encodes CASSPGTSGKQYF.

The chain combines TRBV11-3 with TRBJ2-7; D not resolved. Germline V gives CDR1 SGHNT, CDR2 YENEEA. The CDR3 runs 14 residues. V was pared by 1 base and J by 3 bases, with 10 bases between. The CDR3 DNA reads TGTGCCAGCAGCTTAGGCCACAGAAGCTACGAGCAGTACTTC. Translating it yields CASSLGHRSYEQYF.

CDR3 sequence reads: CASSLGQVLSGYTF. DNA of the CDR3: TGTGCCAGCAGCTTAGGGCAGGTGCTGAGTGGCTACACCTTC. V is TRBV7-8 and J is TRBJ1-2; D call uncertain. Germline V lookup: CDR1 SGHVS, CDR2 FQNEAQ. Trimming cost V 1 base and J 7 bases, with 13 bases left between them. The CDR3 extends over 14 amino acids.

V gene TRBV10-2 combines with J gene TRBJ1-3; 9 positions agree with TRBD1. With V trimmed by 8 bases and J by 4 bases, 9 bases remained unmatched. CDR1 and CDR2 (germline): WSHSY, SAAADI. The CDR3 is 15 amino acids. CDR3 amino acids: CASAGTGPGGNTIYF. Here the CDR3 DNA reads TGCGCCAGCGCTGGGACAGGGCCGGGGGGAAACACCATATATTTT.

V and J are TRBV5-4 and TRBJ1-2, with 9 bases aligning to TRBD1. The CDR3 length is 15 residues. The V segment lost 0 bases and the J segment 8 bases; nucleotides outside the gene matches: 8. Germline assignment: CDR1 SGHNT and CDR2 YYREEE (reference sequence). CDR3 coding DNA: TGTGCCAGCAGCTTGGTGGGACAGGGTCGAGTAGGCTACACCTTC. Translated, it gives CASSLVGQGRVGYTF.

The chain recombines TRBV27 with TRBJ1-3, with D unresolved. This CDR3 contains 15 residues. Trimming took off 1 base at V and 3 bases at J, with 10 bases between the two ends. Germline CDR1 MNHEY, CDR2 SMNVEV (reference sequence). CDR3 nucleotides: TGTGCCAGCAGTTTATGGGCGGGAGGTGGAAACACCATATATTTT. Translation gives CASSLWAGGGNTIYF.

This clone was picked up a small number of times. CDR3: CASSITERDTIYF. The CDR3 DNA is TGTGCCAGTAGTATTACGGAGAGGGACACCATATATTTT. This sequence joins TRBV19 and TRBJ1-3; no firm D call. V was trimmed by 3 bases and J by 8 bases, leaving 11 bases between them. Germline V gene data show CDR1 as LNHDA and CDR2 as SQIVND (reference sequence). The CDR3 is 13 amino acids.

This chain connects TRBV5-1 to TRBJ2-5, with 13 bases identical to TRBD2. The CDR3 covers 18 residues. Germline V lookup: CDR1 SGHRS, CDR2 YFSETQ. J was trimmed by 5 bases and V by 4 bases; bases with no gene match: 14. CDR3 nucleotides: TGCGCCAGCAGCCCTCAACCACTAGCGGGGGGGCCGACGGAGACCCAGTACTTC. Protein sequence: CASSPQPLAGGPTETQYF.

The J gene is TRBJ2-2, the V gene TRBV24-1; 7 nucleotides agree with TRBD2. The V gene's germline CDR1 is KGHDR and CDR2 SFDVKD. This CDR3 spans 15 amino acids. J gave up 6 bases and V 2 bases, and 5 bases lay outside the gene matches. For the CDR3, the DNA is TGTGCCACCAGTGATTCCAGGGAGGGTGCCGGGGAGCTGTTTTTT. It codes for CATSDSREGAGELFF.

This clone is a singleton in its sample. This chain links TRBV5-1 with TRBJ2-5; 12 bases map to TRBD2. Germline loops: CDR1 SGHRS, CDR2 YFSETQ. Trimming cost V 5 bases and J 2 bases; bases outside gene matches: 7. The CDR3 has 16 residues. The CDR3 nucleotides read TGCGCCAGCAGGGTTACGACTAGCGGGGGACAAGAGACCCAGTACTTC. The encoded protein is CASRVTTSGGQETQYF.

This rearrangement joins TRBV7-9 to TRBJ2-5; no firm D call. The V end was cut by 3 bases, the J end by 2 bases, with 4 bases between. The CDR3 is made up of 12 amino acids. CDR1 SEHNR and CDR2 FQNEAQ come from the germline V gene (reference sequence). This CDR3 is CASSFQQETQYF. Here the CDR3 DNA reads TGTGCCAGCAGCTTTCAGCAAGAGACCCAGTACTTC.

The chain combines TRBV29-1 with TRBJ2-1, with 8 bases fitting TRBD2. V lost 1 base and J lost 2; bases outside the gene matches: 19. The germline V gene has CDR1 SQVTM and CDR2 ANQGSEA. This CDR3 is 20 amino acids long. In DNA form, the CDR3 reads TGCAGCGTTGAAGGAATCGGACTAGCAGACAGTCGGGGGACCTACAATGAGCAGTTCTTC. This gives the protein CSVEGIGLADSRGTYNEQFF.